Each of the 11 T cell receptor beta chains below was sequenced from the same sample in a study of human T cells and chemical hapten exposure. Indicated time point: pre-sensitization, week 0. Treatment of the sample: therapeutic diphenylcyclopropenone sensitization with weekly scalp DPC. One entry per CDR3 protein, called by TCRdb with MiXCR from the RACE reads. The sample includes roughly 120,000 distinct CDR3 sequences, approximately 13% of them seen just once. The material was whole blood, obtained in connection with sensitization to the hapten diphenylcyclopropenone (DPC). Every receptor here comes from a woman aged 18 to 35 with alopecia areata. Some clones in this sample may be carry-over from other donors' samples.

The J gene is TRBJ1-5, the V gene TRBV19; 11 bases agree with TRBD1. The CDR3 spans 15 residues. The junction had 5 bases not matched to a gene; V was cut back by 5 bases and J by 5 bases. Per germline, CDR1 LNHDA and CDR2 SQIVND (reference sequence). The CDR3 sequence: CASSFRDRGDQPQHF. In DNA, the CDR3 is TGTGCCAGTAGTTTCCGGGACAGGGGGGATCAGCCCCAGCATTTT.

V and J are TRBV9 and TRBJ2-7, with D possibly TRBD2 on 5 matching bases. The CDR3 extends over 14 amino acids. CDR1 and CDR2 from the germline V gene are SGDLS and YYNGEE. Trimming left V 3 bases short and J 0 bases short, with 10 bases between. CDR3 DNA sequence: TGTGCCAGCAGCGGCCGGGAAAACTCCTACGAGCAGTACTTC. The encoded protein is CASSGRENSYEQYF.

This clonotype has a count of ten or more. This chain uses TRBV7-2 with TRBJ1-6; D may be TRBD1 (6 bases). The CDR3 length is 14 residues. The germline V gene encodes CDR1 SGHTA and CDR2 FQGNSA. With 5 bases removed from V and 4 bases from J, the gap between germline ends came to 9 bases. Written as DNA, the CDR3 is TGTGCCAGCAGCCTCAGGGGTTATAATTCACCCCTCCACTTT. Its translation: CASSLRGYNSPLHF.

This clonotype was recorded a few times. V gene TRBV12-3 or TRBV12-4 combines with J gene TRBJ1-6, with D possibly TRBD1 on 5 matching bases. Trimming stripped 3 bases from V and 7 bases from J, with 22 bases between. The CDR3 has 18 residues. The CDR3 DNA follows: TGTGCCAGCAGTTTTAAAAGGGGTTCGCTGTCGGCCAATTCACCCCTCCACTTT. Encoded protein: CASSFKRGSLSANSPLHF.

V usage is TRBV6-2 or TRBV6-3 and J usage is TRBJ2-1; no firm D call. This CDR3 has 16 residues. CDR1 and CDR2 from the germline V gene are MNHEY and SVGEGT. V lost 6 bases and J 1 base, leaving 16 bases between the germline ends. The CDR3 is CASSPPMMISYNEQFF. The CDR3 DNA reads TGTGCCAGCAGCCCCCCCATGATGATATCCTACAATGAGCAGTTCTTC.

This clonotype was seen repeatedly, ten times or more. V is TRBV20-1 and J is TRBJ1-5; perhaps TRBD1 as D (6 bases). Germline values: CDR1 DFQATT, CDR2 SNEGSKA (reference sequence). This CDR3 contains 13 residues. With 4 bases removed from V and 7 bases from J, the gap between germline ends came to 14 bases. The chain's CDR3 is CSAIWSGGQPQHF. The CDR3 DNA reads TGCAGTGCTATATGGTCCGGGGGCCAGCCCCAGCATTTT.

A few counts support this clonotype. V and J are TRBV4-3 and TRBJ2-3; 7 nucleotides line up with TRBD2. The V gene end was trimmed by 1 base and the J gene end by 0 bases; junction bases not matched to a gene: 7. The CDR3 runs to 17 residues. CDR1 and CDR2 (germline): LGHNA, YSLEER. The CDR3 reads CASSQGGGGFSTDTQYF. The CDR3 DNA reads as TGCGCCAGCAGCCAAGGGGGGGGAGGGTTCAGCACAGATACGCAGTATTTT.

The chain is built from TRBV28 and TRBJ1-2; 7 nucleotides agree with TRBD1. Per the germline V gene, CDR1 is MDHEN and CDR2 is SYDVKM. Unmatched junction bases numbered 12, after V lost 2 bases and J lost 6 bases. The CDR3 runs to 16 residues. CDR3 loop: CASSLRGTVESNGYTF. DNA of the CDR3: TGTGCCAGCAGTTTAAGGGGGACAGTAGAATCCAATGGCTACACCTTC.

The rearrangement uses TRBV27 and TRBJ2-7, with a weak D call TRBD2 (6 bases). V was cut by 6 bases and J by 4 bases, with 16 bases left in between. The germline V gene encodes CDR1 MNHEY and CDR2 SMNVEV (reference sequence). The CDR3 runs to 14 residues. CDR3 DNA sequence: TGTGCCAGCAGGCTCTGGGGGGAACCGTACGAGCAGTACTTC. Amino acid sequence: CASRLWGEPYEQYF.

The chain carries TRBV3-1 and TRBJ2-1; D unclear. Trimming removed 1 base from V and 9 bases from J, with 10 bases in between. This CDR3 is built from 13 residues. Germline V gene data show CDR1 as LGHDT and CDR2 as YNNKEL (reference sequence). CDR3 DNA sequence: TGTGCCAGCAGCCAAGTTTCTGTTACTGAGCAGTTCTTC. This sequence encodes CASSQVSVTEQFF.

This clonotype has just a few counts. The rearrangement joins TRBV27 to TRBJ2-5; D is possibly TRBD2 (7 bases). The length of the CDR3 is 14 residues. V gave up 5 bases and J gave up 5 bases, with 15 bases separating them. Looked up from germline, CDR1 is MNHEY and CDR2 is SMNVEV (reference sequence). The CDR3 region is CASSVIQGGETQYF. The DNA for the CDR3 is TGTGCCAGCAGTGTTATACAGGGAGGGGAGACCCAGTACTTC.